This T cell receptor (beta chain) was identified during a study of human T cells and chemical hapten exposure. This clonotype was detected once. Noted time point: patch test 3, about 24 weeks after DPC sensitization. Treatment: therapeutic diphenylcyclopropenone sensitization with weekly scalp DPC. Researchers sampled blood before each patch test went on. TCRdb recomputed calls from the RACE reads with MiXCR, one row per CDR3 protein. The sample includes about 190,000 distinct CDR3 sequences, approximately 24% of them seen just once. The specimen was whole blood, collected in connection with sensitization to the hapten diphenylcyclopropenone (DPC). This clonotype was obtained from a woman aged 40 to 50 with alopecia areata. Some clones in this sample may be carry-over from other donors' samples.

The CDR3 region has the DNA TGTGCCAGCAGTTACTCAATACTTAGCGAAAAACTGTTTTTT. Residues: CASSYSILSEKLFF. The chain carries TRBV6-5 and TRBJ1-4; the D is unclear. CDR1 is MNHEY and CDR2 is SVGAGI in the germline V gene. This CDR3 spans 14 amino acids. V lost 0 bases and J lost 8, with 10 bases in between.